The 8 T cell receptor beta chains below were found in one sample sequenced in a study of cytomegalovirus exposure and HLA in healthy donors. The PCR ran on 60 Vbeta and 13 Jbeta primers. The data were produced by immunoSEQ multiplex PCR, yet TCRdb's version contains in-frame clones alone and is incomplete. The sample lists about 190,000 clones, more than 60% occurring once. The sequencing sample was made of PBMCs. These receptors originate from a woman aged 25 to 39 in good health and CMV-seropositive.

The genes are TRBV7-9 and TRBJ1-2; 8 nucleotides agree with TRBD1. Unmatched junction bases numbered 7, after V lost 6 bases and J lost 1 base. Germline values: CDR1 SEHNR, CDR2 FQNEAQ (reference sequence). The CDR3 length is 15 residues. CDR3 in amino acids: CASRGQAVINYGYTF. The CDR3 region has the DNA TGTGCCAGCAGGGGACAGGCCGTTATTAACTATGGCTACACCTTC.

CDR3 nucleotides: TGTGCCAGCAGCCCAGGTACCGGGGAGCTGTTTTTT. Translating it yields CASSPGTGELFF. The chain uses TRBV11-3 and TRBJ2-2; D gene ambiguous. In germline, CDR1 is SGHNT, CDR2 YENEEA. CDR3 length equals 12 residues. V was pared by 5 bases and J by 5 bases, with 6 bases between. Full variable domain (rest looked up from reference TRBV11-3 and TRBJ2-2): EAGVVQSPRYKIIEKKQPVAFWCNPISGHNTLYWYLQNLGQGPELLIRYENEEAVDDSQLPKDRFSAERLKGVDSTLKIQPAELGDSAVYLCASSPGTGELFFGEGSRLTVL.

The rearrangement uses TRBV5-6 and TRBJ1-1; the D is unclear. The ends were cut back, 0 bases at V and 8 bases at J, with 8 bases in the middle. Germline loops: CDR1 SGHDT, CDR2 YYEEEE. There are 12 residues in the CDR3. Here the CDR3 reads CASSLGWREAFF. The DNA for the CDR3 is TGTGCCAGCAGCTTGGGGTGGAGGGAAGCTTTCTTT. Supplemented by reference TRBV5-6 and TRBJ1-1, the full variable domain reads DAGVTQSPTHLIKTRGQQVTLRCSPKSGHDTVSWYQQALGQGPQFIFQYYEEEERQRGNFPDRFSGHQFPNYSSELNVNALLLGDSALYLCASSLGWREAFFGQGTRLTVV.

This clone is a singleton in its sample. The chain joins TRBV5-6 to TRBJ2-7; TRBD2 might be the D (6 bases). Trimming pared 0 bases from V and 11 bases from J, leaving 15 bases between. Germline values: CDR1 SGHDT, CDR2 YYEEEE. The CDR3 is made up of 13 amino acids. CDR3 sequence (DNA): TGTGCCAGCAGCTTGGCCGGGAGCGACGTTAAGTACTTC. Amino acid sequence: CASSLAGSDVKYF.

The chain uses TRBV28 and TRBJ2-3, with TRBD2 identical over 13 bases. Germline CDR1 MDHEN, CDR2 SYDVKM. The CDR3 contains 15 residues. The trim removed 6 bases at V and 7 bases at J, leaving 7 bases unmatched. In nucleotides, the CDR3 is TGTGCCAGCAGACGACTAGCGGGGGGATCTCATACGCAGTATTTT. This gives the protein CASRRLAGGSHTQYF.

This clone was counted once. The J gene is TRBJ2-3, the V gene TRBV18; TRBD2 matches at 9 bases. The germline CDR1 and CDR2 sequences are KGHSH and LQKENI. The CDR3 has 15 amino acids. Germline trimming cut 4 bases from V and 1 base from J; bases unmatched to any gene: 3. CDR3 residues: CASSLAGARTDTQYF. In DNA, the CDR3 is TGTGCCAGCTCACTAGCGGGAGCCCGCACAGATACGCAGTATTTT.

V usage is TRBV11-2 and J usage is TRBJ2-3; 13 bases fit TRBD2. Germline-derived CDR1 and CDR2 are SGHAT and FQNNGV. CDR3 length equals 19 residues. The V gene end was trimmed by 3 bases and the J gene end by 9 bases; junction bases not matched to a gene: 18. The chain's CDR3 is CASSFRRGTSGIAQITQYF. CDR3 coding DNA: TGTGCCAGCAGCTTCCGACGTGGGACTAGCGGGATTGCACAGATAACGCAGTATTTT. Full variable domain (missing parts from reference TRBV11-2 and TRBJ2-3): EAGVAQSPRYKIIEKRQSVAFWCNPISGHATLYWYQQILGQGPKLLIQFQNNGVVDDSQLPKDRFSAERLKGVDSTLKIQPAKLEDSAVYLCASSFRRGTSGIAQITQYFGPGTRLTVL.

This rearrangement joins TRBV7-9 to TRBJ2-3; TRBD2 might be the D (6 bases). CDR1 is SEHNR, CDR2 FQNEAQ, per germline (reference sequence). Trimming left V 2 bases short and J 5 bases short, with 8 bases between. This CDR3 spans 13 amino acids. Written as DNA, the CDR3 is TGTGCCAGCAGCTTACTAGCGCAAGATACGCAGTATTTT. Translating it yields CASSLLAQDTQYF.